The TCR beta chain described here comes from a study of blood T cell repertoires in COVID-19 (dated by TCRdb to 2020 to 2022). Regarding the study in general: The collaborator samples originated in the United States, Italy and Spain and spanned the acute and convalescent phases of COVID-19. The prospective study material was composed of cDNA or gDNA derived from T cells, B-cell-depleted T cells, or PBMCs. Subjects who had been exposed to COVID-19, were actively infected with it, or had recovered from it provided the deeply sampled blood TCRbeta repertoires that made up the dataset. The repertoires were made available in a free public database intended to serve as a resource for research on the immune response to SARS-CoV-2. Samples were obtained from the ongoing ImmuneRACE study (first 160 participants) and from 1,254 subjects provided by 6 global collaborators. Nearly every sample came with metadata listing a de-identified subject ID, COVID-19 status, age in years and sex. Where available, HLA class I and class II types were obtained from metadata supplied by the sample provider rather than from assay-based typing.

TCRbeta CDR3 regions were amplified from genomic DNA using the immunoSEQ Assay, a bias-controlled multiplex PCR. Regarding the original processing steps: The number of nucleated cells in each sample was estimated from the amplification of reference gene primers within the assay. To quantify the absolute abundance of each unique TCRbeta CDR3 rearrangement, sequence reads were collapsed and filtered. For each sample, productive Simpson clonality was calculated by taking the square root of Simpson's diversity index across productive rearrangements. The table was pulled from immuneACCESS by TCRdb, which kept in-frame rearrangements only. Such tables lose some clones; where checked, under half of the loss comes from unresolved V genes, and the rest has no known cause. From that table come the V and J calls and clone size; the DNA was used to work out D and trimming. This sample has approximately 320,000 clones in its table, and roughly 85% of those were observed once. The top ten hold 7.2% of the sample.

As concerns this clone: The specificity of this receptor is unknown. Base qualities are missing; no much larger clone stands one base away.

The collaborating institutions used their own protocols to collect whole blood in K2EDTA tubes. Collaborator samples were shipped for TCRbeta analysis as frozen whole blood, isolated PBMCs, or DNA extracted from either sample type. Taken from cysteine to phenylalanine, the CDR3 has 16 residues. Of the read, only the CDR3 DNA is kept; its 48 bases are in frame from base 1. Ends trimmed: V by 0 bases, J by 7 bases; bases unmatched to a gene: 9. Per the germline V gene, KGHDR is the CDR1 and SFDVKD is the CDR2. General conclusions and limits of the study: The quantity of clinical and demographic metadata differed by source and by participant and was supplied without curation.

The clonotype was recovered from a human donor in a cohort sampled during active COVID-19. The sequenced sample consisted of peripheral blood. The V and J segments used are TRBV24-1 and TRBJ1-2; TRBD1 lines up with 8 middle nucleotides. Read as DNA, the sequence is TGTGCCACCAGTGATTTGCAAGTATCAGGACAGGGTGGCTACACCTTC. Its translation reads: CATSDLQVSGQGGYTF.